The rows below give T cell receptor beta chains drawn from one sample of a study of human T cells and chemical hapten exposure. From the RACE reads, TCRdb called clonotypes with MiXCR, one entry per CDR3 protein. The sample lists 370,000 or so distinct CDR3 sequences, approximately 4.4% seen once, with around 2.3% in the top ten. Sequences were derived from whole blood, sampled in connection with sensitization to the hapten diphenylcyclopropenone (DPC). These receptors came from a woman aged 45 to 65 with alopecia areata. Some clones in this sample may be carry-over from other donors' samples. Both conserved end residues are part of each CDR3. Each record gives: V gene, D gene, J gene, clone size, CDR3 protein, CDR3 DNA. The D gene is left open where the match is weak. Clone size is given for some rows only: seen once, a few or many times, or a class if the clone is expanded.

>TRBV13|.|TRBJ2-6|many
CASSPSGQLPGANVLTF
TGTGCCAGCAGCCCATCAGGTCAGTTGCCTGGGGCCAACGTCCTGACTTTC
>TRBV29-1|.|TRBJ2-5|many
CSVEEGYETQYF
TGCAGCGTTGAGGAGGGGTACGAGACCCAGTACTTC
>TRBV29-1|TRBD1|TRBJ2-1|.
CSVGGGQGYNEQFF
TGCAGCGTTGGGGGGGGACAGGGATACAATGAGCAGTTCTTC
>TRBV7-8|.|TRBJ1-1|once
CASSFLGGAGIEAFF
TGTGCCAGCAGCTTTTTAGGGGGGGCAGGGATTGAAGCTTTCTTT
>TRBV6-2/TRBV6-3|.|TRBJ1-1|many
CASSYSGTAGGFANTEAFF
TGTGCCAGCAGTTACTCTGGCACAGCGGGGGGATTTGCGAACACTGAAGCTTTCTTT
>TRBV5-1|TRBD2|TRBJ2-3|many
CASSRDYYTDTQYF
TGCGCCAGCAGCCGGGACTATTACACAGATACGCAGTATTTT
>TRBV9|.|TRBJ1-4|.
CASSLGTAGEKLFF
TGTGCCAGCAGCCTAGGGACGGCGGGGGAAAAACTGTTTTTT
>TRBV5-4|TRBD2|TRBJ2-3|few
CASSPLSGGTTDTQYF
TGTGCCAGCAGCCCCCTTAGCGGGGGGACCACAGATACGCAGTATTTT
>TRBV5-1|.|TRBJ2-7|many
CASSSRADPRYEQYF
TGCGCCAGCAGCTCCCGGGCGGACCCGAGGTACGAGCAGTACTTC
>TRBV12-3/TRBV12-4|TRBD1|TRBJ1-5|.
CASGGQDINQPQHF
TGTGCCAGCGGGGGACAGGACATCAATCAGCCCCAGCATTTT
>TRBV12-3/TRBV12-4|.|TRBJ1-4|many
CASSLQAGSEKLFF
TGTGCCAGCAGCCTACAGGCGGGGAGTGAAAAACTGTTTTTT
>TRBV5-1|.|TRBJ2-7|many
CASGMTVYEQYF
TGCGCCAGCGGCATGACAGTCTACGAGCAGTACTTC
>TRBV7-2|.|TRBJ2-1|few
CASSRNNVGEQFF
TGTGCCAGCAGTCGTAACAACGTGGGTGAGCAGTTCTTC
>TRBV7-2|.|TRBJ1-5|many
CASSLPGEPQHF
TGTGCCAGCAGCTTACCGGGTGAGCCCCAGCATTTT
>TRBV12-5|.|TRBJ1-1|many
CASGQGLTRAFF
TGTGCTAGTGGGCAAGGACTGACGCGAGCTTTCTTT
>TRBV20-1|TRBD2|TRBJ2-3|few
CSAREKSGTSTDTQYF
TGCAGTGCTAGAGAAAAAAGCGGGACTAGCACAGATACGCAGTATTTT
>TRBV29-1|.|TRBJ2-1|many
CSVVSRVDEQFF
TGCAGCGTTGTCTCCCGGGTTGATGAGCAGTTCTTC
>TRBV9|.|TRBJ1-5|many
CASSPSAAGINQPQHF
TGTGCCAGCAGCCCTTCAGCGGCAGGGATAAATCAGCCCCAGCATTTT
>TRBV7-2|.|TRBJ2-6|few
CASSFGTGANVLTF
TGTGCCAGCAGCTTCGGGACTGGGGCCAACGTCCTGACTTTC
>TRBV5-5|.|TRBJ1-2|.
CASISSRGNYGYTF
TGTGCCAGCATTTCGAGCAGGGGTAACTATGGCTACACCTTC
>TRBV27|.|TRBJ2-6|many
CASSAYREPGANVLTF
TGTGCCAGCAGTGCCTACAGGGAACCTGGGGCCAACGTCCTGACTTTC
>TRBV9|.|TRBJ2-7|many
CASSGTRNEQYF
TGTGCCAGCAGCGGGACCCGGAACGAGCAGTACTTC
>TRBV4-1|.|TRBJ1-1|many
CASSLTGQEAFF
TGCGCCAGCAGCCTTACTGGACAGGAAGCTTTCTTT
>TRBV5-1|TRBD1|TRBJ1-5|many
CASSEGTGGQPQHF
TGCGCCAGCAGCGAGGGGACAGGGGGACAGCCCCAGCATTTT
>TRBV10-3|.|TRBJ2-3|.
CAIRDGPSPDTQYF
TGTGCCATCAGGGATGGGCCGTCCCCGGATACGCAGTATTTT
>TRBV6-5|.|TRBJ1-1|many
CAIRRGSENTEAFF
TGTGCCATCCGGAGAGGGTCTGAGAACACTGAAGCTTTCTTT
>TRBV10-3|.|TRBJ1-1|many
CAKNTEAFF
TGTGCCAAAAACACTGAAGCTTTCTTT
>TRBV6-2/TRBV6-3|.|TRBJ1-5|.
CATRLQRGVLQPQHF
TGTGCCACAAGGCTGCAGCGGGGCGTTTTGCAGCCCCAGCATTTT
>TRBV28|.|TRBJ2-7|many
CASSLTLYEQYF
TGTGCCAGCAGTTTAACCCTCTACGAGCAGTACTTC
>TRBV29-1|TRBD2|TRBJ2-3|.
CSVQGLAGKTDTQYF
TGCAGCGTCCAGGGACTAGCGGGGAAGACAGATACGCAGTATTTT
>TRBV7-9|.|TRBJ2-6|many
CASSLGKGATGANVLTF
TGTGCCAGCAGCTTAGGGAAAGGGGCCACTGGGGCCAACGTCCTGACTTTC
>TRBV15|.|TRBJ1-1|.
CATSRDGSEAFF
TGTGCCACCAGCAGAGATGGATCTGAAGCTTTCTTT
>TRBV11-2|.|TRBJ2-3|many
CASSLFILGPDTQYF
TGTGCCAGCAGCTTATTCATCCTTGGCCCAGATACGCAGTATTTT
>TRBV7-9|.|TRBJ2-7|many
CASRLTGHEQYF
TGTGCCAGCAGATTGACGGGGCACGAGCAGTACTTC
>TRBV20-1|.|TRBJ2-1|.
CSAGSALYNEQFF
TGCAGTGCCGGGTCGGCGCTGTACAATGAGCAGTTCTTC
>TRBV27|TRBD1|TRBJ1-3|many
CASSSDRGTGNTIYF
TGTGCCAGCTCTTCCGACAGGGGCACTGGAAACACCATATATTTT
>TRBV4-1|.|TRBJ2-7|few
CASSEGTLYEQYF
TGCGCCAGCAGCGAGGGGACACTGTACGAGCAGTACTTC
>TRBV30|TRBD1|TRBJ2-3|.
CAWSLTGGWSDTQYF
TGTGCCTGGAGCCTGACAGGGGGATGGTCAGATACGCAGTATTTT
>TRBV5-1|.|TRBJ1-1|.
CASKGRGGDQNTEAFF
TGCGCCAGCAAAGGGAGGGGTGGGGACCAGAACACTGAAGCTTTCTTT
>TRBV28|.|TRBJ2-4|few
CASSPGTEGTKNIQYF
TGTGCCAGCAGTCCCGGGACCGAGGGAACCAAAAACATTCAGTACTTC
>TRBV27|TRBD2|TRBJ2-3|many
CASSLGLAADTQYF
TGCGCCAGCAGCTTGGGGCTAGCGGCAGATACGCAGTATTTT
>TRBV6-5|TRBD1|TRBJ2-7|many
CASRRDRESYEQYF
TGTGCCAGCAGAAGGGACAGGGAATCCTACGAGCAGTACTTC
>TRBV23-1|.|TRBJ1-5|.
CASSQSGRSNQPQHF
TGCGCCAGCAGTCAATCAGGAAGGAGCAATCAGCCCCAGCATTTT
>TRBV20-1|TRBD1|TRBJ2-3|few
CSAFSDRGSTDTQYF
TGCAGTGCTTTTTCCGACAGGGGGTCCACAGATACGCAGTATTTT
>TRBV30|.|TRBJ2-6|.
CAWSQGTSGANVLTF
TGTGCCTGGAGTCAGGGGACGTCGGGGGCCAACGTCCTGACTTTC
>TRBV10-3|.|TRBJ1-1|few
CAISDSAFF
TGTGCCATCAGTGACTCAGCTTTCTTT
>TRBV10-3|.|TRBJ2-3|many
CAISDFEGADTQYF
TGTGCCATCAGTGATTTTGAGGGGGCAGATACGCAGTATTTT